The sequence of this TCR beta chain was determined in a study of blood T cell repertoires in COVID-19. Study at large: Researchers got acute and convalescent COVID-19 samples from the United States, Italy and Spain. T cells, B-cell-depleted T cells, or PBMCs supplied cDNA or gDNA.

This CDR3 has 16 amino acids. With 3 bases clipped from V and 3 bases from J, the junction kept 11 bases outside the gene matches. Per the germline V gene, CDR1 is SEHNR and CDR2 is FQNEAQ (reference sequence). As originally analysed: The authors estimated nucleated cell counts from reference gene primer amplification. Method: immunoSEQ multiplex PCR; TCRdb's copy keeps in-frame clones and lacks some. V and J calls plus clone size are reproduced from that table; the DNA served to infer D and trimming. Among 150,000 to 200,000 clones listed, 80% to 90% were seen once. This clone counts as medium-sized.

The V call is TRBV7-9, the J call TRBJ2-7, with TRBD1 matching 7 bases. This clonotype was sampled from a man aged 45-60 years with active or convalescent COVID-19. Sequencing input: peripheral blood. The CDR3 DNA is TGTGCCAGCAGCTTTCCTCGGGCCGGGACAGACTACGAGCAGTACTTC. Its translation: CASSFPRAGTDYEQYF.